This T cell receptor beta chain derives from a study of blood T cell repertoires in COVID-19. Overall study context: The United States, Italy and Spain were the sources of the acute and convalescent COVID-19 samples.

The CDR3 runs 14 residues. Per germline, CDR1 SNHLY and CDR2 FYNNEI. The V and J ends lost 7 bases and 7 bases, in that order; junction bases with no gene match: 7. In this sample, this clone turned up once. Authors' data handling: Reference gene primer amplification gave estimated nucleated cell counts. Clones were sequenced by immunoSEQ multiplex PCR, and TCRdb holds only the in-frame ones, with some missing. V and J calls and clone size follow that table, whereas D and trimming were derived from the DNA. This table has about 270,000 clones, approximately 90% appearing once. V gene TRBV2 combines with J gene TRBJ2-1, with 10 nucleotides matching TRBD1. The TCR comes from a man aged 35 to 55 who had been exposed to COVID-19. Sequenced material: PBMCs or T cells enriched from blood (not recorded which). The CDR3 sequence: CASMVTGGANEQFF. As DNA, the CDR3 is TGTGCCAGCATGGTGACAGGGGGCGCGAATGAGCAGTTCTTC.